The source of this TCR beta chain is a study of multiple sclerosis patients with progressive multifocal leukoencephalopathy. Sequenced by immunoSEQ multiplex PCR; TCRdb stores in-frame clones only, minus some. This table holds approximately 28,000 clones, roughly 90% found once. V gave up 3 bases and J gave up 6 bases, with 9 bases separating them. CDR3 length: 13 residues. Germline V gene sequence: CDR1 MDHEN, CDR2 SYDVKM. Time point described: time of PML onset. Concerning this clone: Other nucleotide sequences in the sample specify the same CDR3.

The material sequenced was PBMCs, taken from a patient treated with natalizumab. This sequence was found in a woman aged 40 to 50 with progressive multifocal leukoencephalopathy. The chain recombines TRBV28 with TRBJ2-4; D may be TRBD1 (5 bases). CDR3 DNA: TGTGCCAGCAGTTTTCAGGGAACAAACATTCAGTACTTC. Protein sequence: CASSFQGTNIQYF.